Below are 32 T cell receptor beta chains sequenced from a single sample in a study of tumor and adjacent non-tumor tissue in lung cancer. Three rounds of nested PCR, following a modified ARM-PCR protocol, produced the TCRbeta library. TCRdb fed the multiplex PCR reads into MiXCR, producing one record per CDR3 protein. The sample has about 200,000 distinct CDR3 sequences, 70% to 75% seen once. RNA was extracted from bulk tissue without any cell sorting. Sample: lung tumor tissue. The receptors were sampled from a man aged 55 to 69 with non-small cell lung cancer.

As concerns this clonotype: This likely comes from a read error, as the CDR3 has no conserved phenylalanine or tryptophan at its end. CDR3 coding DNA: TGTGCCAACAGCTTAGTAGCGGGAGTCTCCATTGAGCAGTTCCTC. Translated, it gives CANSLVAGVSIEQFL. V and J are TRBV11-3 and TRBJ2-1, with 9 bases identical to TRBD2. The CDR3 has 15 amino acids. The V gene's germline CDR1 is SGHNT and CDR2 YENEEA.

Many counts were recorded for this clonotype. The chain combines TRBV7-8 with TRBJ2-3, with 8 bases that match TRBD2. V was clipped by 1 base and J by 3 bases; unmatched bases: 3. CDR1 is SGHVS and CDR2 is FQNEAQ in the germline V gene. This CDR3 contains 15 residues. The CDR3 bases are TGTGCCAGCAGCTTAGTCCGGGGGGGGACAGATACGCAGTATTTT. Translating gives CASSLVRGGTDTQYF.

This clonotype was seen repeatedly, ten times or more. The chain recombines TRBV4-2 with TRBJ1-1; D is unresolved. In germline, CDR1 is LGHNA, CDR2 YNFKEQ. The CDR3 is made up of 14 amino acids. With 0 bases removed from V and 1 base from J, the gap between germline ends came to 6 bases. CDR3 sequence reads: CASSQESRNTEAFF. CDR3 in DNA: TGTGCCAGCAGCCAAGAAAGCAGGAACACTGAAGCTTTCTTT.

Comment on this clonotype: This may come from a read error, since a much larger clone is one base off. This chain links TRBV10-1 with TRBJ1-1; no definite D call. CDR1 and CDR2 from the germline V gene are WNHNN and SYGVQD (reference sequence). The V and J ends lost 7 bases and 1 base respectively, with 10 bases between them. The CDR3 sequence is 13 residues long. The CDR3 DNA sequence: TGCGCCAGCACTGATGCCGGGAACACTGAAGCTTTCTTT. Amino acid sequence: CASTDAGNTEAFF.

J is TRBJ2-7 and V is TRBV29-1; no firm D call. The V gene lost 7 bases and the J gene lost 6 bases, with 19 bases spanning the gap. Per germline, CDR1 SQVTM and CDR2 ANQGSEA. This CDR3 is built from 13 residues. The CDR3 bases are TGCAGCGATGTTGGGCAGGTGGCTCCCGAGCAGTACTTC. Translated, it gives CSDVGQVAPEQYF.

The chain combines TRBV12-5 with TRBJ1-5; 9 bases agree with TRBD1. Germline CDR1 is LGHNT and CDR2 is FRNRAP. The CDR3 totals 15 residues. With 7 bases clipped from V and 0 bases from J, the junction kept 4 bases outside the gene matches. This CDR3 reads CASDGTGYSNQPQHF. CDR3 coding DNA: TGTGCTAGTGACGGGACAGGGTATAGCAATCAGCCCCAGCATTTT.

This clonotype was seen at least ten times. At one of its ends the junction is not consistent with the germline gene, which may arise from a read error. The DNA of the CDR3 is TGTGCCAGCAGTTTATATGACGAGCAGCACTTC. This sequence encodes CASSLYDEQHF. The gene calls are TRBV12-3 or TRBV12-4 and TRBJ2-7, with D unresolved. The CDR3 totals 11 residues.

Concerning this clonotype itself: Since a much larger clone is just one base distant, this may be a read error. The J gene is TRBJ2-1, the V gene TRBV6-2 or TRBV6-3, with 13 nucleotides matching TRBD2. Trimming cost V 6 bases and J 8 bases; bases outside gene matches: 4. The CDR3 is made up of 14 amino acids. Germline CDR1 is MNHEY and CDR2 is SVGEGT. The CDR3 spells CASRRTSGSHEQFF. The CDR3 nucleotides are TGTGCCAGCAGGCGGACTAGCGGGAGTCATGAGCAGTTCTTC.

This clonotype was found many times. CDR3 protein: CSARVGDGYTF. CDR3 nucleotide sequence: TGCAGTGCTAGAGTAGGGGATGGCTACACCTTC. J is TRBJ1-2 and V is TRBV20-1, with D maybe TRBD1 (5 bases). V dropped 1 base and J dropped 6 bases, with 6 bases sitting between them. The V gene's germline CDR1 is DFQATT and CDR2 SNEGSKA (reference sequence). The CDR3 has 11 residues.

Of note for this clonotype: This may arise from a read error, as a much more abundant clone is one base away. The V and J genes are TRBV29-1 and TRBJ2-7; D may be TRBD1 (6 bases). The CDR3 runs to 12 residues. CDR1 is SQVTM and CDR2 is ANQGSEA in the germline V gene. Trimming stripped 7 bases from V and 0 bases from J, with 10 bases between. DNA for the CDR3: TGCAGCGCCTGGGACACCTCCTACGAGCAGTACTTC. As protein: CSAWDTSYEQYF.

V and J are TRBV12-3 or TRBV12-4 and TRBJ2-5; unclear D gene. The CDR3 consists of 12 residues. V was trimmed by 6 bases and J by 4 bases, leaving 9 bases between them. This CDR3 reads CASSNKGETQYF. In DNA, the CDR3 is TGTGCCAGCAGCAACAAGGGAGAGACCCAGTACTTC.

Points on this clonotype: A much more abundant neighbour one base away suggests this may be a read error. The CDR3 does not close with the conserved phenylalanine or tryptophan, likely indicating a read error. CDR3 sequence (DNA): TGTGCCAGCTCAGGGGATAGTCAGCCCCAGCATCTT. It yields the protein CASSGDSQPQHL. The chain employs TRBV5-6 and TRBJ1-5; D perhaps matches TRBD1 (6 bases). From germline, CDR1 is SGHDT and CDR2 YYEEEE. The length of the CDR3 is 12 residues. The V end was cut by 7 bases, the J end by 6 bases, with 11 bases between.

The rearrangement links TRBV29-1 to TRBJ1-1, with 7 bases identical to TRBD1. The CDR3 runs 16 residues. With V trimmed by 6 bases and J by 3 bases, 16 bases remained unmatched. CDR1 is SQVTM, CDR2 ANQGSEA, per germline. CDR3 in amino acids: CSVCHRNRGFDTEAFF. The CDR3 DNA reads as TGCAGCGTCTGCCACCGGAACAGGGGTTTCGACACTGAAGCTTTCTTT.

The chain combines TRBV12-3 or TRBV12-4 with TRBJ2-3, with 8 bases matching TRBD2. Germline trimming cut 10 bases from V and 3 bases from J; bases unmatched to any gene: 12. The CDR3 runs to 15 residues. CDR3 sequence (DNA): TGTGCCAACATTGGTACTAGCGGTTTTACAGATACGCAGTATTTT. Its translation: CANIGTSGFTDTQYF.

This clonotype occurred a few times. A much larger clone differs by one base, so this may be a read error. The J gene is TRBJ2-4, the V gene TRBV29-1, with 7 bases aligning to TRBD1. The V gene end was trimmed by 8 bases and the J gene end by 5 bases; junction bases not matched to a gene: 3. The CDR3 totals 11 residues. Germline V CDR1 and CDR2: SQVTM, ANQGSEA. The CDR3 DNA follows: TGCAGCAGGGACAGTGAAAACATTCAGTACTTC. Protein product: CSRDSENIQYF.

The V gene is TRBV30, the J gene TRBJ1-5, with no clear D. The CDR3 has 13 residues. CDR1 is GTSNPN, CDR2 SVGIG, per germline (reference sequence). DNA of the CDR3: TGTGCTCTTCGGGGAAGTAGCAATCAGCCCCAGCATTTT. Translated, it gives CALRGSSNQPQHF.

As to this clonotype: A junction end diverges from the germline sequence, so it may reflect a read error. The rearrangement joins TRBV7-9 to TRBJ1-2, with D unresolved. The CDR3 runs 12 residues. Germline CDR1 is SEHNR and CDR2 is FQNEAQ (reference sequence). CDR3 in DNA: TGTGCCTGCAGCTTAGGGATCAAGGGCTACACCTTC. Its translation is CACSLGIKGYTF.

Details on this clonotype: Sequence at one end of the junction differs from germline and may be a read error. The CDR3: CASSWWGSGGNAGELVF. The CDR3 DNA follows: TGTGCCAGCAGCTGGTGGGGGTCAGGGGGTAACGCTGGGGAGTTGGTTTTT. V gene TRBV5-6 combines with J gene TRBJ2-2; 7 positions match TRBD1. The CDR3 spans 17 residues. Germline V lookup: CDR1 SGHDT, CDR2 YYEEEE.

This clonotype turned up a few times. A read error is possible here, since a much larger clone lies one base away. CDR3 region: CASSPLAEWYQETPYF. CDR3 nucleotides: TGTGCCAGCAGCCCACTAGCGGAATGGTACCAAGAGACCCCGTACTTC. J is TRBJ2-5 and V is TRBV11-2; 8 bases fit TRBD2. CDR1 is SGHAT and CDR2 is FQNNGV in the germline V gene. CDR3 length equals 16 residues.

At least ten counts were recorded for this clonotype. This chain links TRBV6-1 with TRBJ2-7, with D unresolved. The CDR3 spans 15 residues. V lost 5 bases and J 0 bases, leaving 14 bases between the germline ends. Germline V gene data show CDR1 as MNHNS and CDR2 as SASEGT. The CDR3 is CASSPAFSFSYEQYF. The CDR3 DNA reads as TGTGCCAGCAGTCCTGCCTTTTCGTTCTCCTACGAGCAGTACTTC.

On this clonotype: A much larger clone lies a single base off, so this may be a read error. The CDR3, as DNA: TGTGCCAGCAGCTTACTACAGATGGACGGCAATTCACCCCTCCACTTT. This translates into CASSLLQMDGNSPLHF. This chain uses TRBV11-3 with TRBJ1-6; D gene unclear. The germline CDR1 and CDR2 sequences are SGHNT and YENEEA. The CDR3 runs to 16 residues. V was clipped by 2 bases and J by 7 bases, with 15 bases between them.

In this sample, this clonotype turned up many times. The chain has TRBV11-2 and TRBJ2-7, with 11 bases lining up with TRBD1. The CDR3 contains 15 residues. V gave up 6 bases and J gave up 7 bases; unmatched junction bases: 11. The germline gives CDR1 SGHAT, CDR2 FQNNGV. The CDR3 loop reads CASRSPGQGVLEQYF. The DNA of the CDR3 is TGTGCCAGCAGGTCCCCGGGACAGGGGGTTTTGGAGCAGTACTTC.

Remarks on this clonotype: At one end the junction does not follow the germline gene, possibly because of a read error. This chain links TRBV11-2 with TRBJ2-5, with 7 bases identical to TRBD2. Germline V gene lookup returns CDR1 SGHAT and CDR2 FQNNGV. This CDR3 has 16 residues. The CDR3 bases are TGTGTCAGCAGCTCCACACTGGGGGGGTCAAAGGAGACCCAGTACTTC. Translating gives CVSSSTLGGSKETQYF.

Note on this clonotype: Possible read error: a much larger clone is one base away. The chain has TRBV5-4 and TRBJ2-5, with 8 bases lining up with TRBD2. Germline V gene lookup returns CDR1 SGHNT and CDR2 YYREEE (reference sequence). Germline trimming cut 4 bases from V and 6 bases from J; bases unmatched to any gene: 11. The CDR3 is made up of 15 amino acids. This chain's CDR3 is CASSLTGGRTQTQYF. CDR3 coding DNA: TGTGCCAGCAGCCTAACGGGGGGGAGAACTCAGACCCAGTACTTC.

The chain links TRBV12-3 or TRBV12-4 to TRBJ2-5; D assignment may be TRBD1 or TRBD2 (5 bases each). The CDR3 has 13 residues. V was trimmed by 1 base and J by 7 bases, leaving 10 bases between them. CDR3 nucleotides: TGTGCCAGCAGTTTAGTTACTAGGGGGACCCAGTACTTC. Its protein product is CASSLVTRGTQYF.

Details on this clonotype: A read error is possible here, since a much larger clone lies one base away. The V and J genes are TRBV11-2 and TRBJ1-6, with TRBD1 identical over 8 bases. The germline gives CDR1 SGHAT, CDR2 FQNNGV. The CDR3 extends over 14 amino acids. The CDR3 protein is CASSQQGAGSPLRF. CDR3 sequence (DNA): TGTGCCAGCAGCCAGCAGGGGGCAGGTTCACCCCTCCGCTTT.

To note about this clonotype: One end of the junction does not line up with germline, which may come from a read error. The V gene is TRBV11-2, the J gene TRBJ1-1; D unclear. Germline loops: CDR1 SGHAT, CDR2 FQNNGV. The CDR3 spans 13 residues. Written as DNA, the CDR3 is TGTACCAGCAGTCCATACTTGAACACTGAAGTGTTCTTT. The encoded protein is CTSSPYLNTEVFF.

This clonotype has a handful of counts. The chain employs TRBV20-1 and TRBJ2-5; 10 nucleotides line up with TRBD2. Losses at the gene ends were 8 bases for V and 0 bases for J; bases not matched to a gene: 6. Germline CDR1 and CDR2: DFQATT and SNEGSKA (reference sequence). The CDR3 runs 14 residues. CDR3: CSPSSGGHQETQYF. In DNA form, the CDR3 reads TGCAGTCCATCTAGCGGGGGACACCAAGAGACCCAGTACTTC.

As to this clonotype: Germline and junction disagree at one end, which may indicate a read error. The chain has TRBV20-1 and TRBJ2-7, with D tentatively TRBD2 (6 bases). CDR3 length equals 15 residues. Germline CDR1 and CDR2: DFQATT and SNEGSKA (reference sequence). CDR3 DNA sequence: TGTAGTGCTAGAAATGCTAGCGAACTTCGCTACGAGCAGTACTTC. Amino acids: CSARNASELRYEQYF.

On this clonotype itself: A read error may account for a junction end that differs from germline. V gene TRBV20-1 combines with J gene TRBJ1-2; TRBD1 matches 8 bases. The CDR3 is 12 residues long. Germline CDR1 and CDR2: DFQATT and SNEGSKA (reference sequence). The CDR3 bases are TGCAGTGACCAGACAGGGGACTATGGCTACACCTTT. This gives the protein CSDQTGDYGYTF.

The rearrangement links TRBV20-1 to TRBJ2-5, with 8 positions matching TRBD2. With V trimmed by 8 bases and J by 5 bases, 13 bases remained unmatched. The CDR3 contains 14 residues. Germline V gene data show CDR1 as DFQATT and CDR2 as SNEGSKA (reference sequence). CDR3 sequence reads: CSTETGTRGETQYF. The CDR3 nucleotides are TGCAGTACGGAAACAGGGACTAGAGGGGAGACCCAGTACTTC.

As for this clonotype: At one end, the junction sequence differs from germline, possibly due to a read error. The J gene is TRBJ2-7, the V gene TRBV11-2; D unclear. This CDR3 is built from 14 residues. Germline CDR1 reads SGHAT; CDR2 reads FQNNGV. CDR3: CAISVLHSSYEHYF. DNA of the CDR3: TGTGCCATCAGCGTACTGCACAGCTCCTACGAGCATTACTTC.